This T cell receptor (beta chain) was sequenced in a study of blood T cell repertoires in COVID-19. Overall study context: For recovered donors of Cohort 3, there were two negative PCRs, clearance, or symptom resolution.

Those enrolled, adults aged roughly 18 to 100 years, came from under 25 US areas. V was pared by 6 bases and J by 3 bases, with 2 bases of the junction left unmatched. This CDR3 spans 13 amino acids. CDR1 is ENHRY and CDR2 is SYGVKD in the germline V gene. In the original processing: How many nucleated cells were present was estimated from reference gene primer amplification. Sequenced by immunoSEQ multiplex PCR; TCRdb stores in-frame clones only, minus some. That table is the source of V, J and clone size, and D and trimming were worked out from the DNA. The table has roughly 200,000 clones, roughly nine tenths seen once; the top ten hold approximately 3.1%. This clone was seen a few times. Other DNA sequences of this sample code for an identical CDR3.

This clonotype originated in a woman aged 45-60 years in a cohort exposed to, infected with or recovered from COVID-19 (not recorded which). The sequenced sample was PBMCs or T cells enriched from blood (not recorded which). The rearrangement joins TRBV10-3 to TRBJ1-1, with 9 bases matching TRBD1. CDR3 protein: CAISRDRDTEAFF. The CDR3, as DNA: TGTGCCATCAGCCGGGACAGGGACACTGAAGCTTTCTTT.